These 7 T cell receptor beta chains originate from one sample sequenced in a study of Graves' ophthalmopathy and Graves' hyperthyroidism. Amplification of the TCR beta CDR3 regions used RNA transcripts (as template). Second-round multiplex PCR followed a first-round RT-PCR using HTBI primers. In TCRdb, the multiplex PCR reads were re-called with MiXCR into one record per CDR3 protein. The sample contains fewer than 350,000 distinct CDR3 sequences, roughly 15% of which appear only once. The sequenced sample consisted of peripheral blood. These receptors were taken from an adult man with Graves' ophthalmopathy.

This clonotype showed up many times. V usage is TRBV6-5 and J usage is TRBJ2-7; tentative D call: TRBD2 (5 bases). The CDR3 runs 15 residues. In germline, CDR1 is MNHEY, CDR2 SVGAGI. Trimming cost V 5 bases and J 2 bases, with 16 bases left between them. The CDR3 DNA follows: TGTGCCAGCAGTACGACCCCCGGACTTCCCTACGAGCAGTACTTC. It specifies CASSTTPGLPYEQYF.

At least ten counts were recorded for this clonotype. V gene TRBV5-6 combines with J gene TRBJ2-5; TRBD2 matches at 7 bases. V shed 3 bases and J 7 bases; nucleotides not matched to a gene: 12. This CDR3 has 15 residues. In germline, CDR1 is SGHDT, CDR2 YYEEEE. This chain's CDR3 is CASSSVGGGHLTQYF. The CDR3 DNA sequence: TGTGCCAGCAGCTCCGTTGGCGGGGGTCATCTGACCCAGTACTTC.

This clonotype was observed many times. The rearrangement links TRBV11-2 to TRBJ1-1, with unresolved D. The V gene's germline CDR1 is SGHAT and CDR2 FQNNGV. The V and J ends lost 5 bases and 11 bases respectively, with 15 bases between them. The CDR3 has 12 residues. CDR3 sequence reads: CASSLDQGPAFF. CDR3 in DNA: TGTGCCAGCAGCCTGGACCAAGGGCCGGCTTTCTTT.

Ten or more counts support this clonotype. The chain has TRBV19 and TRBJ1-2; unclear D gene. CDR1 is LNHDA, CDR2 SQIVND, per germline (reference sequence). Between the trimmed V and J ends, which lost 6 bases and 0 bases, there was a span of 14 bases. This CDR3 has 15 amino acids. Here the CDR3 reads CASRSSGRTNYGYTF. The DNA for the CDR3 is TGTGCCAGTAGATCCTCCGGCAGAACTAACTATGGCTACACCTTC. Looking up the rest from reference TRBV19 and TRBJ1-2 gives the full variable domain: DGGITQSPKYLFRKEGQNVTLSCEQNLNHDAMYWYRQDPGQGLRLIYYSQIVNDFQKGDIAEGYSVSREKKESFPLTVTSAQKNPTAFYLCASRSSGRTNYGYTFGSGTRLTVV.

This clonotype has ten or more counts. This chain connects TRBV6-1 to TRBJ1-2; unclear D gene. Trimming removed 4 bases at V and 2 bases at J, with 8 bases between. From germline, CDR1 is MNHNS and CDR2 SASEGT. The CDR3 loop spans 13 amino acids. The CDR3 is CASSARENYGYTF. In DNA, the CDR3 is TGTGCCAGCAGTGCAAGAGAGAACTATGGCTACACCTTC.

This clonotype came up many times. The chain combines TRBV12-3 or TRBV12-4 with TRBJ1-2; D ambiguous. The length of the CDR3 is 14 residues. V lost 3 bases, J lost 0 bases, and 8 bases lay in between. CDR3 protein: CASSFGGANYGYTF. CDR3 in DNA: TGTGCCAGCAGTTTTGGCGGAGCTAACTATGGCTACACCTTC.

At least ten counts were recorded for this clonotype. The rearrangement links TRBV4-3 to TRBJ2-7, with D maybe TRBD1 (6 bases). The CDR3 covers 14 residues. The V end was cut by 5 bases, the J end by 1 base, with 12 bases between. CDR1 is LGHNA, CDR2 YSLEER, per germline. The CDR3 here is CASSTGTQSYEQYF. CDR3 nucleotide sequence: TGCGCCAGCAGCACCGGGACACAGTCCTACGAGCAGTACTTC.